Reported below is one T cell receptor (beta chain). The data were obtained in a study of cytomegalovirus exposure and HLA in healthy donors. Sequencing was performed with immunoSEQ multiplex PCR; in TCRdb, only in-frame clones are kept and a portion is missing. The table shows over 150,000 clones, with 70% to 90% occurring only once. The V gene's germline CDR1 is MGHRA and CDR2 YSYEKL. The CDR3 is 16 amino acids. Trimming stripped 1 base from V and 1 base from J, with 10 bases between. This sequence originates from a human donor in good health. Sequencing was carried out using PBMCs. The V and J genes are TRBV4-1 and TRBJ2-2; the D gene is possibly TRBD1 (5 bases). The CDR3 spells CASSQVPGLNTGELFF. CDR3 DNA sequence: TGCGCCAGCAGCCAAGTTCCAGGGCTGAACACCGGGGAGCTGTTTTTT.